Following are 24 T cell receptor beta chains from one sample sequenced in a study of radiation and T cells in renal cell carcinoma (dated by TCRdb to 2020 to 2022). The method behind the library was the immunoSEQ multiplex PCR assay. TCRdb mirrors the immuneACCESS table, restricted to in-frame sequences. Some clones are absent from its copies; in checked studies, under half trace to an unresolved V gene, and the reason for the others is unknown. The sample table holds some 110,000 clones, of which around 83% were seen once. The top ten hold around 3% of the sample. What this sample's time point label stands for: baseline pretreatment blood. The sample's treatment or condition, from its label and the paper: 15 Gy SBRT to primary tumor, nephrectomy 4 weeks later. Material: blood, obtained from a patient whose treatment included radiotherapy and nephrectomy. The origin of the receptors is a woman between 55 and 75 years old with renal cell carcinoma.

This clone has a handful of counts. The CDR3 region has the DNA TGTGCCAGCTCACCGGAGAGTCTGAACACTGAAGCTTTCTTT. Its translation is CASSPESLNTEAFF. The rearrangement joins TRBV18 to TRBJ1-1; D unclear. V dropped 3 bases and J dropped 0 bases, with 8 bases sitting between them. Germline V gene data show CDR1 as KGHSH and CDR2 as LQKENI. The CDR3 is made up of 14 amino acids.

Written as DNA, the CDR3 is TGTGCCAGCAGCTTATGGGATGAAACTGAAGCTTTCTTT. Residues: CASSLWDETEAFF. The chain links TRBV11-2 to TRBJ1-1; D is unresolved. This CDR3 is built from 13 residues. Germline V gives CDR1 SGHAT, CDR2 FQNNGV. The germline V and J ends were trimmed by 2 bases and 5 bases, with 9 bases remaining between them.

The CDR3 DNA follows: TGTGCCAGTAGTATAGGGGACAAACCCTACAATGAGCAGTTCTTC. It yields the protein CASSIGDKPYNEQFF. The V call is TRBV19, the J call TRBJ2-1; weak D call: TRBD1 (6 bases). Between the trimmed V and J ends, which lost 1 base and 2 bases, there was a span of 9 bases. Germline CDR1 is LNHDA and CDR2 is SQIVND (reference sequence). The length of the CDR3 is 15 residues.

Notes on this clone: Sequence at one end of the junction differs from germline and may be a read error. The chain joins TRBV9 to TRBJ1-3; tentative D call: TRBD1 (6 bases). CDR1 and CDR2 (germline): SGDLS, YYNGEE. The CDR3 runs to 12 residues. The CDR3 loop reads CASSSYRDFSNF. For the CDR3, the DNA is TGTGCCAGCAGCTCGTACAGGGACTTTAGCAATTTT.

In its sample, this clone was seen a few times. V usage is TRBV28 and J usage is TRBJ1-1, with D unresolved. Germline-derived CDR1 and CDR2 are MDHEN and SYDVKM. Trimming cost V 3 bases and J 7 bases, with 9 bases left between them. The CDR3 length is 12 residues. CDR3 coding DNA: TGTGCCAGCAGTTTCGGAAGGATTGAAGCTTTCTTT. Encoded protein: CASSFGRIEAFF.

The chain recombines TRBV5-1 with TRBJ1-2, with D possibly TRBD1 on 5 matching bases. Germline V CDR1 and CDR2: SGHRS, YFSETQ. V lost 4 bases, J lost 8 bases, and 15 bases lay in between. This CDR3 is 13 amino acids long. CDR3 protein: CASSRRGDPGYTF. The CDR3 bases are TGCGCCAGCAGCCGACGAGGGGATCCGGGCTACACCTTC.

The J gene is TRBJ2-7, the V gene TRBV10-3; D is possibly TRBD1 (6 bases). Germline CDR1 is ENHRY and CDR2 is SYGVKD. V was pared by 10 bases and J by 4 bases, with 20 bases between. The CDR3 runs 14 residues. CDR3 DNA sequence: TGTGCCAGCAGAGCAGGGGACCAAGAATACGAGCAGTACTTC. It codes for CASRAGDQEYEQYF.

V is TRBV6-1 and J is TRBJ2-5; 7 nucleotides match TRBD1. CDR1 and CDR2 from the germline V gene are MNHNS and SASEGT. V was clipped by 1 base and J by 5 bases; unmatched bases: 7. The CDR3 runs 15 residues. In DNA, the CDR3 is TGTGCCAGCAGTGAAGAGGGGGCGGGTTGGGAGACCCAGTACTTC. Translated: CASSEEGAGWETQYF.

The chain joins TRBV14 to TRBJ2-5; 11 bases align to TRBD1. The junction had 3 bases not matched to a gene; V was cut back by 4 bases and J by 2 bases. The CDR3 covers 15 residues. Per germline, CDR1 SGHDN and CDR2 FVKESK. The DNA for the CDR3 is TGTGCCAGCAGCCCCGGGACAGGGGGACAAGAGACCCAGTACTTC. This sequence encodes CASSPGTGGQETQYF.

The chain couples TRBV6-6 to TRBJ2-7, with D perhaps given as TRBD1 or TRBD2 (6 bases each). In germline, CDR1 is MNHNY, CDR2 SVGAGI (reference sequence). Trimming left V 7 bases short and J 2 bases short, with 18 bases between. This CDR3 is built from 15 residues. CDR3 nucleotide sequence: TGTGCCAGCACCGGAGGGGTAAGGGGGACCTACGAGCAGTACTTC. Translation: CASTGGVRGTYEQYF.

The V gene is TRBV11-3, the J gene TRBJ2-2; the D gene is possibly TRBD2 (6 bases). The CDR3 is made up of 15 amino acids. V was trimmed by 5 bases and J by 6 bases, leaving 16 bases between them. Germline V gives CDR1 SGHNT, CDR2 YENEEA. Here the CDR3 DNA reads TGTGCCAGCAGCCGCCAGACGGGAGTCGCCGGGGAGCTGTTTTTT. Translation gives CASSRQTGVAGELFF.

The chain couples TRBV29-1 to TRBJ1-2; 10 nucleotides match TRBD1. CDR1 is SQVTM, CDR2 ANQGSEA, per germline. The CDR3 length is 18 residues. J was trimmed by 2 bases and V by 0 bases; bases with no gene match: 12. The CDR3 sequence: CSVEESAGQGPINYGYTF. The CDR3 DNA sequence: TGCAGCGTTGAAGAGTCTGCGGGACAGGGGCCAATAAACTATGGCTACACCTTC.

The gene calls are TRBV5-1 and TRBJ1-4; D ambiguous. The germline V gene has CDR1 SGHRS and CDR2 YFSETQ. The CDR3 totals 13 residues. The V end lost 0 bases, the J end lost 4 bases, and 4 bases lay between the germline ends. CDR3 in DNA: TGCGCCAGCAGCTTGGGCAGTAATGAAAAACTGTTTTTT. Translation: CASSLGSNEKLFF. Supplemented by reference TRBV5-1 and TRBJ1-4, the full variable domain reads KAGVTQTPRYLIKTRGQQVTLSCSPISGHRSVSWYQQTPGQGLQFLFEYFSETQRNKGNFPGRFSGRQFSNSRSEMNVSTLELGDSALYLCASSLGSNEKLFFGSGTQLSVL.

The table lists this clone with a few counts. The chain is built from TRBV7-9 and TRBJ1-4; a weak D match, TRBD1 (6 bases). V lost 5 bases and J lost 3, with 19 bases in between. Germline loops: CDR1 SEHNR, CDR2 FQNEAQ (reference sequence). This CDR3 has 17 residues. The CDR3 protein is CASSPRGQSGANEKLFF. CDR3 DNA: TGTGCCAGCAGCCCACGGGGACAATCAGGGGCTAATGAAAAACTGTTTTTT.

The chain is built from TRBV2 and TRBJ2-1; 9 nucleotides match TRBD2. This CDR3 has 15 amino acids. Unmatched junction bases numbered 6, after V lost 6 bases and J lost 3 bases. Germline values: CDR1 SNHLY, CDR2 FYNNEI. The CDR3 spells CASRVGTSSYNEQFF. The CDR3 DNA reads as TGTGCCAGCAGGGTTGGGACTAGCAGCTACAATGAGCAGTTCTTC.

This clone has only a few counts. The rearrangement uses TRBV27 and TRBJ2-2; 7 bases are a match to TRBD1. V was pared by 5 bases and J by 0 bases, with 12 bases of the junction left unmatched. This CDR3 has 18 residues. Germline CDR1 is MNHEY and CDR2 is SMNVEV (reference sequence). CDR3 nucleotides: TGTGCCAGCAGTAACCGGGACAGCCCCTTCGCGAACACCGGGGAGCTGTTTTTT. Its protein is CASSNRDSPFANTGELFF.

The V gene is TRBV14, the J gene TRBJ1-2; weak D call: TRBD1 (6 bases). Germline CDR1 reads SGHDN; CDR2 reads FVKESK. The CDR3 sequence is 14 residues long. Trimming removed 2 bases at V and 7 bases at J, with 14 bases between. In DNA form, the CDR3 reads TGTGCCAGCAGCCAACTGGGGGGCGCGGGTGGCTACACCTTC. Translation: CASSQLGGAGGYTF.

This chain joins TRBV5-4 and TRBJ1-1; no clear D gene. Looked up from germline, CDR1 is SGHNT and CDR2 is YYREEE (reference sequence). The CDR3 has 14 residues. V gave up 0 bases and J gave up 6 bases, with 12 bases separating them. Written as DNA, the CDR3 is TGTGCCAGCAGCTTGGAAGGGCCCAAGGCTGAAGCTTTCTTT. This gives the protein CASSLEGPKAEAFF.

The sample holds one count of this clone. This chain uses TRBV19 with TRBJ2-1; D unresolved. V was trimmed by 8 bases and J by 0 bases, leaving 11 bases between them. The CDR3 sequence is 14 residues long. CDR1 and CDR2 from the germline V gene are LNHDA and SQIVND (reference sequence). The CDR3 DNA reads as TGTGCCAGTCGTGTCGGGTCCTCCTACAATGAGCAGTTCTTC. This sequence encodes CASRVGSSYNEQFF. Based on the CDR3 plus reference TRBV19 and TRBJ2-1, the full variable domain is DGGITQSPKYLFRKEGQNVTLSCEQNLNHDAMYWYRQDPGQGLRLIYYSQIVNDFQKGDIAEGYSVSREKKESFPLTVTSAQKNPTAFYLCASRVGSSYNEQFFGPGTRLTVL.

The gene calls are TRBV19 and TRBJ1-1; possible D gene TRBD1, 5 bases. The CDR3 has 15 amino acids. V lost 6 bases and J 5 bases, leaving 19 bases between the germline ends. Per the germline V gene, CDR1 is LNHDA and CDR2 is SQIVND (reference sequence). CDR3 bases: TGTGCCAGTAGGACAAGTTGGGGCCGTGGGACTGAAGCTTTCTTT. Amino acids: CASRTSWGRGTEAFF.

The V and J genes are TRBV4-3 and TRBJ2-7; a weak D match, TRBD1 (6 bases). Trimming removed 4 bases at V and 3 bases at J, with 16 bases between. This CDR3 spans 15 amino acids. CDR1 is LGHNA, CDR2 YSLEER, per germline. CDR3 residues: CASSPYRDTLYEQYF. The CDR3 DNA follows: TGCGCCAGCAGCCCGTACCGGGACACCCTCTACGAGCAGTACTTC.

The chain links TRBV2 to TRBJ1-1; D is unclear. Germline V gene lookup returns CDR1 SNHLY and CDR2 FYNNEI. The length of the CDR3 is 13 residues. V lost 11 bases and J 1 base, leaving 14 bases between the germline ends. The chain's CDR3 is CAGQRLGNTEAFF. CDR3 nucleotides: TGTGCCGGGCAACGGCTGGGGAACACTGAAGCTTTCTTT.

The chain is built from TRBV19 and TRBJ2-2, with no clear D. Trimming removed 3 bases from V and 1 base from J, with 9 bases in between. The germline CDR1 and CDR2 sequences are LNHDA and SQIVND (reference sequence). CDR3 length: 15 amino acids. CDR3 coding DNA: TGTGCCAGTAGTATTTCCTGGAGGAACACCGGGGAGCTGTTTTTT. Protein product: CASSISWRNTGELFF.

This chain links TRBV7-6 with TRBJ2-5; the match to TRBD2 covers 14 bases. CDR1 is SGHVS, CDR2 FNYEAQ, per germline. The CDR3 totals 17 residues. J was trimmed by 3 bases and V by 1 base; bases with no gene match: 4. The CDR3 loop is CASSLGLAGGPEETQYF. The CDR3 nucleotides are TGTGCCAGCAGCTTAGGACTAGCGGGGGGGCCGGAAGAGACCCAGTACTTC.